Listed below are T cell receptor beta chains from one sample, sequenced in a study of CD8 T cells in Susac syndrome. TCRdb processed the immunoSEQ multiplex PCR reads anew with MiXCR; each CDR3 protein has one entry. The table has about 210,000 distinct CDR3 sequences, 95% seen once. Specimen: CD4+ T cells from PBMCs. The receptors here all came from a human donor in good health. Both conserved end residues are part of each CDR3. Each record gives: V gene, clone size, J gene, D gene, CDR3 length, CDR3 DNA, CDR3 protein. The D gene is left open where the match is weak. Where a row states a size, it is once, few, many or the class of an expanded clone; other rows omit it.

TRBV12-3/TRBV12-4,-,TRBJ2-1,-,11,TGTGCCAGCAGCCCCCCGGGTAAGCAGTTCTTC,CASSPPGKQFF
TRBV29-1,once,TRBJ1-1,-,11,TGCAGCTTCCGCATGAACACTGAAGCTTTCTTT,CSFRMNTEAFF
TRBV27,-,TRBJ2-7,TRBD1,14,TGTGCCAGCAGTTCGGGACAGGGGGCGGAGGAGCAGTACTTC,CASSSGQGAEEQYF
TRBV20-1,-,TRBJ2-1,-,14,TGCAGTGCTTCAAGACTGGAGCCAGACAATGAGCAGTTCTTC,CSASRLEPDNEQFF
TRBV20-1,-,TRBJ1-1,-,13,TGCAGTGCTAGATGGCTTCCAATGACTGAAGCTTTCTTT,CSARWLPMTEAFF
TRBV2,-,TRBJ1-1,-,10,TGTGCCAGCAGTGACACTGAAGCTTTCTTT,CASSDTEAFF
TRBV4-1,-,TRBJ1-2,TRBD1,14,TGCGCCAGCAGCCAAGGCCCGACAGGGCTAGGCTACACCTTC,CASSQGPTGLGYTF
TRBV11-2,-,TRBJ2-1,-,14,TGTGCCAGCAGCTTAGGAGTATCTGCGGGTGAGCAGTTCTTC,CASSLGVSAGEQFF
TRBV6-5,-,TRBJ2-2,TRBD2,16,TGTGCCAGCAGTTACCCTTCGGGAGGGGGCACCGGGGAGCTGTTTTTT,CASSYPSGGGTGELFF
TRBV29-1,-,TRBJ2-1,TRBD1,15,TGCAGCGCGAACCGAGCGGGACAGGGTAGTAGTGAGCAGTTCTTC,CSANRAGQGSSEQFF
TRBV14,once,TRBJ2-1,TRBD1,14,TGTGCCAGCAGCCTGGACAGGGGGCGCAGCGAGCAGTTCTTC,CASSLDRGRSEQFF
TRBV7-3,-,TRBJ1-1,-,13,TGTGCCAGCAGCTTAAACGCGAGGACTGAAGCTTTCTTT,CASSLNARTEAFF
TRBV7-9,-,TRBJ2-5,-,14,TGTGCCAGCAGCTTAAGTCTAGCTGGGGAGACCCAGTACTTC,CASSLSLAGETQYF
TRBV27,once,TRBJ2-1,TRBD2,15,TGTGCCAGCGGCTCCCACGGGGGGGTTTACAATGAGCAGTTCTTC,CASGSHGGVYNEQFF
TRBV29-1,-,TRBJ2-5,-,12,TGCAGCGTGGGGTTATCGGAAGAGACCCAGTACTTC,CSVGLSEETQYF
TRBV10-3,-,TRBJ1-1,-,14,TGTGCCATCAGTGATACGGGGAAGAACACTGAAGCTTTCTTT,CAISDTGKNTEAFF
TRBV29-1,-,TRBJ2-2,-,12,TGCAGCGTTGTAGTGACGGCCGGGGAGCTGTTTTTT,CSVVVTAGELFF
TRBV10-3,few,TRBJ2-5,-,13,TGTGCCATCAGCTGGACGGATCAAGAGACCCAGTACTTC,CAISWTDQETQYF
TRBV5-4,once,TRBJ1-6,-,17,TGTGCCAGCAGCCCCCGGGAGGGGAGCTCCTATAATTCACCCCTCCACTTT,CASSPREGSSYNSPLHF
TRBV30,few,TRBJ2-3,TRBD2,14,TGTGCCTCCCGACTGGCGGGGGGCACAGATACGCAGTATTTT,CASRLAGGTDTQYF
TRBV3-1,-,TRBJ1-2,-,14,TGTGCCAGCAGCCAAGGGGCTTCCAACTATGGCTACACCTTC,CASSQGASNYGYTF
TRBV29-1,-,TRBJ2-3,-,13,TGCAGCGTTGAAGGCGCATCTTGGGATACGCAGTATTTT,CSVEGASWDTQYF
TRBV29-1,-,TRBJ1-4,TRBD1,14,TGCAGCGTCTTCGACAGGGGGAGGAATGAAAAACTGTTTTTT,CSVFDRGRNEKLFF
TRBV29-1,-,TRBJ2-1,-,12,TGCAGTTCCGGGACCCCAGGAAATGAGCAGTTCTTC,CSSGTPGNEQFF
TRBV4-1,-,TRBJ2-1,TRBD2,17,TGCGCCAGCAGCGACGGGACTAGCGGGGGGGCCTCCAATGAGCAGTTCTTC,CASSDGTSGGASNEQFF
TRBV29-1,-,TRBJ1-5,-,14,TGCAGCGTTGAAGAAGGAGGGGCAGGGCAGCCCCAGCATTTT,CSVEEGGAGQPQHF
TRBV11-2,-,TRBJ2-1,TRBD2,15,TGTGCCAGCGCTCAAGCGCTAGCGGGAGGGGGTGAGCAGTTCTTC,CASAQALAGGGEQFF